This T cell receptor (beta chain) was recorded in a study of shared clonotypes between healthy human individuals. Assay used: immunoSEQ multiplex PCR; TCRdb lists only in-frame clones, some missing. The sample comprises a few million clones, more than 80% of which are singletons, and over 0.12% rests with the top ten. The receptor's source is a man aged 18 to 35 in good health. The sequencing sample was made of naive CD4+ T cells sorted from blood. Regarding subset: CD45RA+ positively selected.

The CDR3 DNA sequence: TGTGCCAGCAGCCCGCCCTTAGCGGGAGGGCCAACAGATACGCAGTATTTT. Translated, it gives CASSPPLAGGPTDTQYF. The rearrangement uses TRBV13 and TRBJ2-3; 11 positions agree with TRBD2. The V gene's germline CDR1 is PRHDT and CDR2 FYEKMQ (reference sequence). J lost 3 bases, V lost 5 bases, and 10 bases had no gene match. The CDR3 is made up of 17 amino acids.